The rows below give T cell receptor beta chains drawn from one sample of a study of T cell responses to AZD1222 COVID-19 vaccine. The assay was immunoSEQ multiplex PCR, and TCRdb's table has in-frame clones only and misses some. Of 120,000 or so clones listed, 88% are singletons. The material sequenced was peripheral blood, taken on day 0 of AZD1222 vaccination. These receptor sequences come from an adult in good health. Both conserved end residues are part of each CDR3.

cdr3_length: 13; v_call: TRBV10-1; j_call: TRBJ2-3; cdr3_aa: CASSEYSTDTQYF
cdr3_length: 18; v_call: TRBV4-1; j_call: TRBJ1-5; cdr3_aa: CASSQDARNSVSNQPQHF
cdr3_length: 20; v_call: TRBV3-1/TRBV3-2; j_call: TRBJ2-7; cdr3_aa: CASSQEFGTGGSRPMREQYF
cdr3_length: 12; v_call: TRBV12-3/TRBV12-4; j_call: TRBJ1-5; cdr3_aa: CASSPRLQPQHF
cdr3_length: 15; v_call: TRBV21-1; j_call: TRBJ2-7; cdr3_aa: CASSENDEGPYEQYF
cdr3_length: 14; v_call: TRBV5-1; j_call: TRBJ1-4; cdr3_aa: CASSLGQRNEKLFF
cdr3_length: 13; v_call: TRBV5-4; j_call: TRBJ2-7; cdr3_aa: CASSFNRENEQYF
cdr3_length: 18; v_call: TRBV18; j_call: TRBJ2-5; cdr3_aa: CASSLITPGAQGQETQYF
cdr3_length: 14; v_call: TRBV5-1; j_call: TRBJ2-6; cdr3_aa: CASSLSGGANVLTF
cdr3_length: 15; v_call: TRBV5-1; j_call: TRBJ2-7; cdr3_aa: CASSFSPGYSYEQYF
cdr3_length: 13; v_call: TRBV11-1; j_call: TRBJ1-2; cdr3_aa: CASSLDRADGYTF
cdr3_length: 15; v_call: TRBV4-2; j_call: TRBJ1-2; cdr3_aa: CASSQGGTESYGYTF
cdr3_length: 17; v_call: TRBV5-1; j_call: TRBJ1-1; cdr3_aa: CASSVSRPRNVNTEAFF
cdr3_length: 13; v_call: TRBV7-8; j_call: TRBJ1-6; cdr3_aa: CASSLGTPSPLHF
cdr3_length: 20; v_call: TRBV5-4; j_call: TRBJ2-7; cdr3_aa: CASSLEVGLAGGGTIYEQYF
cdr3_length: 15; v_call: TRBV6-2/TRBV6-3; j_call: TRBJ1-2; cdr3_aa: CASSYPRQGNYGYTF
cdr3_length: 12; v_call: TRBV29-1; j_call: TRBJ2-7; cdr3_aa: CSVAGTPYEQYF
cdr3_length: 14; v_call: TRBV28; j_call: TRBJ2-5; cdr3_aa: CASKTSGQQETQYF
cdr3_length: 13; v_call: TRBV28; j_call: TRBJ2-1; cdr3_aa: CACNYQRYNEQFF
cdr3_length: 13; v_call: TRBV5-1; j_call: TRBJ1-6; cdr3_aa: CASSRQQNSPLHF